Given below is one T cell receptor (beta chain) in context. The antigen is undetermined. The sample belongs to a study of Ad26.COV2.S vaccination and SARS-CoV-2 variants. The assay was immunoSEQ multiplex PCR, and TCRdb's table has in-frame clones only and misses some. This repertoire shows about 94,000 clones, approximately 81% found once; its top ten account for about 15%. CDR1 and CDR2 from the germline V gene are SGHAT and FQNNGV. V lost 4 bases and J lost 4; bases outside the gene matches: 12. This CDR3 is built from 17 residues. Study findings and constraints: Comparability of non-spike TCR breadth was observed across vaccine and placebo recipients.

The rearrangement uses TRBV11-2 and TRBJ1-2; TRBD1 matches at 10 bases. The sequence derives from a human donor who had recovered from COVID-19. Sample: peripheral blood, taken after recovery from COVID-19. CDR3 in amino acids: CASSWWDRGGSGYGYTF. DNA for the CDR3: TGTGCCAGCAGCTGGTGGGACAGGGGAGGATCTGGCTATGGCTACACCTTC.